The next 16 T cell receptor beta chains were all read from a single sample in a study of blood T cells in healthy people across ages. A J-beta primer mix and a sample-barcoded 5' primer were used in a second PCR of about 7 to 12 cycles. TCRdb called the 5' RACE reads again in MiXCR, with one record for every CDR3 protein. The repertoire consists of more than 1,400,000 distinct CDR3 sequences, with about 43% occurring once and the leading ten covering under 8%. The sequenced sample was blood. These receptors were taken from a woman in her late teens or twenties in good health.

The sample holds a few counts of this clonotype. This chain links TRBV20-1 with TRBJ1-2; D is undetermined. The V gene lost 0 bases and the J gene lost 2 bases, with 10 bases spanning the gap. The germline V gene has CDR1 DFQATT and CDR2 SNEGSKA (reference sequence). The CDR3 totals 14 residues. The CDR3 loop is CSARDSLSNYGYTF. The CDR3 DNA sequence: TGCAGTGCTAGAGATTCGCTGAGCAACTATGGCTACACCTTC.

The sample holds a few counts of this clonotype. The V and J genes are TRBV27 and TRBJ2-7, with 8 bases aligning to TRBD1. V shed 6 bases and J 2 bases; nucleotides not matched to a gene: 9. The CDR3 runs 15 residues. The germline CDR1 and CDR2 sequences are MNHEY and SMNVEV (reference sequence). The CDR3 nucleotides read TGTGCCAGCAGGAGACAGGGGCCGAGAACCTACGAGCAGTACTTC. Residues: CASRRQGPRTYEQYF.

This clonotype was seen a few times. The chain joins TRBV28 to TRBJ1-2; 7 positions match TRBD1. Germline V gene data show CDR1 as MDHEN and CDR2 as SYDVKM. The CDR3 has 15 amino acids. With 5 bases clipped from V and 4 bases from J, the junction kept 10 bases outside the gene matches. The CDR3 reads CASSLTWTGGYGYTF. DNA for the CDR3: TGTGCCAGCAGTCTAACCTGGACAGGAGGCTATGGCTACACCTTC.

This chain links TRBV4-1 with TRBJ2-7; the D is unclear. With 4 bases removed from V and 6 bases from J, the gap between germline ends came to 19 bases. The CDR3 runs 15 residues. Germline values: CDR1 MGHRA, CDR2 YSYEKL. The CDR3 nucleotides are TGCGCCAGCAGCCCCGCGGACCGCTGGGCCTTCGAGCAGTACTTC. Its protein product is CASSPADRWAFEQYF.

The CDR3 DNA sequence: TGTGTCATCAGGACCACGAGCACAGATACGCAGTATTTT. It yields the protein CVIRTTSTDTQYF. The rearrangement links TRBV6-2 or TRBV6-3 to TRBJ2-3; D unresolved. The CDR3 runs 13 residues. The V gene's germline CDR1 is MNHEY and CDR2 SVGEGT.

To note about this clonotype: Possible read error: a much larger clone is one base away. The rearrangement uses TRBV7-2 and TRBJ2-4; maybe TRBD2 (5 bases). V was shortened by 5 bases and J by 13 bases, with 21 bases between the two germline ends. The CDR3 covers 14 residues. Germline values: CDR1 SGHTA, CDR2 FQGNSA. CDR3 sequence: CASSVGGRNNEQYF. CDR3 sequence (DNA): TGTGCCAGCAGCGTAGGAGGACGGAACAATGAGCAGTACTTC.

J is TRBJ2-1 and V is TRBV7-6; tentatively, D is TRBD1 (6 bases). The V gene lost 4 bases and the J gene lost 10 bases, with 11 bases spanning the gap. Germline V gene lookup returns CDR1 SGHVS and CDR2 FNYEAQ. This CDR3 contains 12 residues. The CDR3 loop reads CASSSQRGEQFF. DNA for the CDR3: TGTGCCAGCAGCTCGCAGAGGGGGGAGCAGTTCTTC.

This sequence joins TRBV4-1 and TRBJ1-1, with D hard to call. Germline-derived CDR1 and CDR2 are MGHRA and YSYEKL. This CDR3 spans 15 amino acids. Trimming left V 0 bases short and J 7 bases short, with 15 bases between. As DNA, the CDR3 is TGCGCCAGCAGCCAAGAATCACCCCCCATCGGTGAAGCTTTCTTT. Protein sequence: CASSQESPPIGEAFF.

This CDR3 reads CASSLSNLRPPEAFF. The CDR3 DNA is TGTGCCAGCAGTTTATCAAATTTAAGACCCCCTGAAGCTTTCTTT. This chain joins TRBV2 and TRBJ1-1; D unclear. Germline V gene lookup returns CDR1 SNHLY and CDR2 FYNNEI. The CDR3 covers 15 residues. Trimming left V 5 bases short and J 6 bases short, with 19 bases between.

This clonotype has only one observation. The genes are TRBV12-3 or TRBV12-4 and TRBJ2-7; 9 nucleotides match TRBD2. This CDR3 is 17 amino acids long. V shed 5 bases, J shed 7 bases, and the junction held 18 bases outside the gene matches. The CDR3 loop reads CASSPTSGLIINNEQYF. For the CDR3, the DNA is TGTGCCAGCAGTCCGACTAGCGGACTGATAATTAACAATGAGCAGTACTTC.

As DNA, the CDR3 is TGTGCCAGCAGTCACAATGAGGGTTTTTCGAATGAGCAGTACTTC. Its translation is CASSHNEGFSNEQYF. The rearrangement joins TRBV4-2 to TRBJ2-5, with a possible D match to TRBD2 (5 bases). Between the trimmed V and J ends, which lost 6 bases and 11 bases, there was a span of 25 bases. Germline V CDR1 and CDR2: LGHNA, YNFKEQ. The CDR3 length is 15 residues.

The genes are TRBV6-6 and TRBJ2-7; perhaps D is TRBD1 or TRBD2 (5 bases each). CDR1 is MNHNY, CDR2 SVGAGI, per germline (reference sequence). The CDR3 is 15 residues long. Trimming removed 5 bases from V and 3 bases from J, with 17 bases in between. CDR3 sequence: CASSNRLGPFYEQYF. CDR3 DNA sequence: TGTGCCAGCAGTAACCGTTTGGGACCCTTCTACGAGCAGTACTTC.

This clonotype came up a few times. V is TRBV27 and J is TRBJ2-4, with D tentatively TRBD2 (5 bases). The end of the DNA fits TRBJ2-7 better, so the J call may be wrong. CDR1 and CDR2 (germline): MNHEY, SMNVEV (reference sequence). There are 15 residues in the CDR3. The CDR3 region is CASSLVGWAGDEQYF. CDR3 in DNA: TGTGCCAGCAGTTTGGTAGGCTGGGCGGGTGACGAGCAGTACTTC.

This clonotype came up a few times. The chain recombines TRBV7-2 with TRBJ2-7; TRBD1 is a possible D gene (6 bases). In germline, CDR1 is SGHTA, CDR2 FQGNSA. V lost 6 bases and J 3 bases, leaving 12 bases between the germline ends. The CDR3 consists of 13 residues. The CDR3 reads CASRYTGIYEQYF. DNA for the CDR3: TGTGCCAGCAGGTATACAGGGATCTACGAGCAGTACTTC.

The chain links TRBV6-1 to TRBJ2-7; 8 bases fit TRBD1. J was trimmed by 1 base and V by 4 bases; bases with no gene match: 9. This CDR3 has 16 residues. Germline V gene lookup returns CDR1 MNHNS and CDR2 SASEGT. This CDR3 reads CASSGGTGAISYEQYF. Written as DNA, the CDR3 is TGTGCCAGCAGTGGGGGGACAGGAGCTATATCCTACGAGCAGTACTTC.

The gene calls are TRBV20-1 and TRBJ2-5, with 11 bases aligning to TRBD2. The CDR3 loop spans 14 amino acids. Germline assignment: CDR1 DFQATT and CDR2 SNEGSKA (reference sequence). V was clipped by 5 bases and J by 11 bases; unmatched bases: 13. This CDR3 is CSAFETSGNNEQYF. The DNA for the CDR3 is TGCAGTGCTTTTGAGACTAGCGGGAACAATGAGCAGTACTTC.